The sequence of this T cell receptor (beta chain) was determined in a study of blood T cell repertoires in COVID-19. Trimming shortened V by 0 bases and J by 4 bases, and 13 bases separated the two germline ends. The CDR3 extends over 16 amino acids. Germline-derived CDR1 and CDR2 are SGHRS and YFSETQ. Sequencing used immunoSEQ multiplex PCR; TCRdb keeps in-frame clones, though not all of them. The sample holds 100,000 to 150,000 clones, 84% seen once. J is TRBJ2-2 and V is TRBV5-1, with TRBD2 as a possible D gene (6 bases). The clonotype was recovered from a woman aged 25-40 years who had recovered from COVID-19. What was sequenced was PBMCs or T cells enriched from blood (not recorded which). CDR3 nucleotides: TGCGCCAGCAGCTTGGATGTGACTAGAGGCACCGGGGAGCTGTTTTTT. This codes for CASSLDVTRGTGELFF.